A single sample is the source of the 13 T cell receptor beta chains below, sequenced in a study of blood T cells in healthy people across ages. Alongside a J-beta primer mix, a sample-barcoded 5' primer served in a second PCR lasting 7 to 11 cycles. Via MiXCR, TCRdb re-called the 5' RACE reads, giving one row per CDR3 protein. This sample has hundreds of thousands of distinct CDR3 sequences, with 49% found just once. Sequenced: blood. The receptor set was obtained from a woman aged 60-70 years in good health.

A word on this clonotype: The junction and the germline gene differ at one end; a read error may be behind it. The chain is built from TRBV30 and TRBJ2-7, with 7 bases aligning to TRBD2. The CDR3 loop spans 14 amino acids. In germline, CDR1 is GTSNPN, CDR2 SVGIG (reference sequence). CDR3 DNA sequence: TGTGTCTGGAGTGTAAGGCGGGAGCTACACGAGCAGTACTTC. Translated: CVWSVRRELHEQYF.

This chain connects TRBV20-1 to TRBJ2-1; no clear D. Germline assignment: CDR1 DFQATT and CDR2 SNEGSKA (reference sequence). The CDR3 has 12 amino acids. V was trimmed by 0 bases and J by 12 bases, leaving 12 bases between them. CDR3 sequence: CSARDRAWRQFF. The CDR3 bases are TGCAGTGCTAGAGATCGCGCTTGGAGGCAGTTCTTC.

This clonotype was counted only a few times. The chain uses TRBV6-5 and TRBJ2-7, with D uncertain. In germline, CDR1 is MNHEY, CDR2 SVGAGI. V gave up 10 bases and J gave up 2 bases, with 15 bases separating them. This CDR3 is built from 13 residues. DNA of the CDR3: TGTGCCACCTCTCGTTCCGGGCCCTACGAGCAGTACTTC. This translates into CATSRSGPYEQYF.

The CDR3 protein is CASSWSWRERSYEQYF. The DNA for the CDR3 is TGTGCCAGCAGTTGGTCCTGGCGGGAGAGGAGCTACGAGCAGTACTTC. The chain has TRBV28 and TRBJ2-5; 7 bases align to TRBD2. The J call may be incorrect, as the DNA end agrees better with TRBJ2-7. This CDR3 has 16 amino acids. CDR1 and CDR2 from the germline V gene are MDHEN and SYDVKM.

This clonotype occurred a few times. The J gene is TRBJ2-1, the V gene TRBV20-1, with TRBD2 matching 9 bases. Unmatched junction bases numbered 6, after V lost 3 bases and J lost 0 bases. This CDR3 spans 16 amino acids. From germline, CDR1 is DFQATT and CDR2 SNEGSKA (reference sequence). CDR3: CSARLAGLFSYNEQFF. The CDR3 region has the DNA TGCAGTGCTAGGCTAGCGGGACTTTTCTCCTACAATGAGCAGTTCTTC.

The rearrangement links TRBV20-1 to TRBJ1-1; no firm D call. CDR3 size: 15 residues. Trimming removed 3 bases at V and 1 base at J, with 15 bases between. Germline CDR1 DFQATT, CDR2 SNEGSKA (reference sequence). CDR3 region: CSASASGVWNTEAFF. As DNA, the CDR3 is TGCAGTGCTAGCGCCTCCGGGGTATGGAACACTGAAGCTTTCTTT.

The J gene is TRBJ1-1, the V gene TRBV7-3; a weak D match, TRBD1 (5 bases). Trimming cost V 5 bases and J 9 bases, with 16 bases left between them. Germline assignment: CDR1 SGHTA and CDR2 FQGTGA. The CDR3 is made up of 13 amino acids. Here the CDR3 DNA reads TGTGCCAGCAGCCAAAACGGGCGGGGGAAAGCTTTCTTT. Translation gives CASSQNGRGKAFF.

This clonotype was seen more than once but under ten times. The chain uses TRBV4-2 and TRBJ2-7; 9 bases agree with TRBD1. The germline V gene encodes CDR1 LGHNA and CDR2 YNFKEQ. This CDR3 contains 13 residues. The V segment lost 6 bases and the J segment 3 bases; nucleotides outside the gene matches: 3. For the CDR3, the DNA is TGTGCCAGCAGGGGGACAGGGCGCTACGAGCAGTACTTC. Translated, it gives CASRGTGRYEQYF.

This clonotype was seen just once. The chain uses TRBV20-1 and TRBJ2-7; D is possibly TRBD2 (6 bases). The CDR3 runs 15 residues. V was trimmed by 0 bases and J by 2 bases, leaving 14 bases between them. The germline CDR1 and CDR2 sequences are DFQATT and SNEGSKA (reference sequence). This chain's CDR3 is CSARDPAGRPYEQYF. The DNA for the CDR3 is TGCAGTGCTAGAGACCCGGCAGGGAGGCCCTACGAGCAGTACTTC.

This clonotype occurred a few times. The V and J genes are TRBV3-1 and TRBJ1-6, with D perhaps TRBD1 (5 bases). V was clipped by 4 bases and J by 5 bases, with 12 bases between them. From germline, CDR1 is LGHDT and CDR2 YNNKEL (reference sequence). This CDR3 has 15 amino acids. CDR3 coding DNA: TGTGCCAGCAGCCTTTTGTCAGGGCATAATTCACCCCTCCACTTT. This gives the protein CASSLLSGHNSPLHF.

This chain connects TRBV27 to TRBJ2-3; perhaps TRBD2 as D (5 bases). Trimming stripped 4 bases from V and 8 bases from J, with 13 bases between. This CDR3 has 13 residues. Germline assignment: CDR1 MNHEY and CDR2 SMNVEV (reference sequence). For the CDR3, the DNA is TGTGCCAGCAGTTCTACGGCTGCGGGTACGCAGTATTTT. As protein: CASSSTAAGTQYF.

In its sample, this clonotype was seen many times. The chain joins TRBV12-3 or TRBV12-4 to TRBJ1-2; the D gene is possibly TRBD1 (6 bases). Trimming took off 4 bases at V and 6 bases at J, with 15 bases between the two ends. This CDR3 is built from 14 residues. The CDR3 sequence: CASSYIPDRHGYTF. CDR3 coding DNA: TGTGCCAGCAGTTACATCCCCGACAGGCATGGCTACACCTTC.

This clonotype was seen once. A junction end diverges from the germline sequence, so it may reflect a read error. This sequence joins TRBV28 and TRBJ2-7, with a tentative D call TRBD1 (6 bases). Germline V gene data show CDR1 as MDHEN and CDR2 as SYDVKM. The CDR3 length is 16 residues. CDR3 nucleotides: TGTGCCAGCAGTTTAAGGGCTGGGACAATCTCCGACGAGCAGTACTTC. As protein: CASSLRAGTISDEQYF.